The clone carrying this T cell receptor beta chain was observed once. Using immunoSEQ multiplex PCR, the repertoire was profiled, and TCRdb retains in-frame clones only, with some absent. Of approximately 300,000 clones detected, over 90% appear once; the ten largest clones hold around 3.9%. The data were obtained in a study of blood T cell repertoires in COVID-19. Study-wide background: PBMCs, B-cell-depleted T cells, or T cells were the source of the cDNA or gDNA that made up the material.

This CDR3 spans 17 amino acids. Germline trimming cut 3 bases from V and 0 bases from J; bases unmatched to any gene: 9. Germline CDR1 reads SEHNR; CDR2 reads FQNEAQ (reference sequence). This sequence originates from a woman aged 30 to 39 who had been exposed to COVID-19. The specimen was PBMCs or T cells enriched from blood (not recorded which). The V call is TRBV7-9, the J call TRBJ1-1, with 8 bases that match TRBD1. The CDR3, as DNA: TGTGCCAGCAGCTTTCCGGGACAGGCATTAATGAACACTGAAGCTTTCTTT. Its protein product is CASSFPGQALMNTEAFF.